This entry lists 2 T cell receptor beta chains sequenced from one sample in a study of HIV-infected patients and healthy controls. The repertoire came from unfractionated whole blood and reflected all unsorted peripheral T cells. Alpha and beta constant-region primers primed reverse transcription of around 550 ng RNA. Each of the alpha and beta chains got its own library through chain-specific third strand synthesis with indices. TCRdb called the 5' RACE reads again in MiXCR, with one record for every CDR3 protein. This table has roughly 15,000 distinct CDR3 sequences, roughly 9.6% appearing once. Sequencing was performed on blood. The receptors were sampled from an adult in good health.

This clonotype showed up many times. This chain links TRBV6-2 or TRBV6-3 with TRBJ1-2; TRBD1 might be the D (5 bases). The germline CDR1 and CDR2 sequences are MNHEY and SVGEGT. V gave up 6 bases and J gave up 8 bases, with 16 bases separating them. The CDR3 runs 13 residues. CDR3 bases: TGTGCCAGCAGCCCAACAGGAGGCGGAGGCTACACCTTC. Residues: CASSPTGGGGYTF.

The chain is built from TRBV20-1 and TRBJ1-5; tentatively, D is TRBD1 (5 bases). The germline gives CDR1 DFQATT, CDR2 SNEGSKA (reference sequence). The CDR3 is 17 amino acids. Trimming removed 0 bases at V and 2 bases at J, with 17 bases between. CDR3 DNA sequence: TGCAGTGCTAGAGATAATAAGTGGGTGGGGGGCAATCAGCCCCAGCATTTT. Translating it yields CSARDNKWVGGNQPQHF.